Listed here are 27 T cell receptor beta chains from one sample, sequenced in a study of neurological immune-mediated disorders. TCRdb passed the 5' RACE reads through MiXCR, listing each CDR3 protein once. Among about 46,000 distinct CDR3 sequences listed, roughly 3.2% were seen once. Sequencing was carried out using PBMCs. The source is a woman in her fifties or sixties with multiple sclerosis.

This clonotype appeared many times. This rearrangement joins TRBV28 to TRBJ2-3; D gene unclear. The length of the CDR3 is 15 residues. Germline CDR1 and CDR2: MDHEN and SYDVKM. With 3 bases removed from V and 0 bases from J, the gap between germline ends came to 10 bases. CDR3 residues: CASSFQTTSTDTQYF. The CDR3, as DNA: TGTGCCAGCAGTTTCCAAACAACTAGCACAGATACGCAGTATTTT.

In this sample, this clonotype turned up many times. V gene TRBV11-2 combines with J gene TRBJ2-7; TRBD2 matches 11 bases. The CDR3 contains 17 residues. The ends lost 5 bases at V and 2 bases at J; junction bases unmatched: 11. Per germline, CDR1 SGHAT and CDR2 FQNNGV. The CDR3 sequence: CASSGASGGLAPYEQYV. The CDR3, as DNA: TGTGCCAGCAGCGGGGCTAGCGGGGGGCTAGCCCCCTACGAGCAGTACGTC.

This clonotype was seen repeatedly, ten times or more. This rearrangement joins TRBV28 to TRBJ2-5; 10 bases align to TRBD2. J gave up 7 bases and V 2 bases, and 4 bases lay outside the gene matches. The germline V gene encodes CDR1 MDHEN and CDR2 SYDVKM. The CDR3 covers 14 residues. Here the CDR3 DNA reads TGTGCCAGCAGTTTAACTAGCGGGATAGGGACCCAGTACTTC. It is translated as CASSLTSGIGTQYF.

This clonotype has ten or more counts. The CDR3 spells CASSLGGRGEAFF. The CDR3 DNA reads TGTGCCAGCAGTTTAGGCGGCAGGGGAGAAGCTTTCTTT. The genes are TRBV12-3 or TRBV12-4 and TRBJ1-1, with TRBD1 as a possible D gene (6 bases). V was shortened by 1 base and J by 8 bases, with 11 bases between the two germline ends. The CDR3 has 13 residues.

There are many counts of this clonotype. V usage is TRBV2 and J usage is TRBJ2-4, with 7 positions matching TRBD1. Germline CDR1 reads SNHLY; CDR2 reads FYNNEI. V shed 6 bases and J 1 base; nucleotides not matched to a gene: 0. This CDR3 is 13 amino acids long. CDR3 residues: CASRDRAKNIQYF. In nucleotides, the CDR3 is TGTGCCAGCAGGGACAGGGCCAAAAACATTCAGTACTTC.

This clonotype was recorded many times. The chain joins TRBV20-1 to TRBJ1-2, with 10 bases lining up with TRBD1. V trimming: 6 bases; J trimming: 8 bases; junction bases outside the gene matches: 6. This CDR3 contains 12 residues. Germline loops: CDR1 DFQATT, CDR2 SNEGSKA (reference sequence). CDR3 bases: TGCAGTGCAGCGACAGGGGGCGCGGGCTACACCTTC. Translation: CSAATGGAGYTF.

This clonotype has just a few counts. The J gene is TRBJ2-3, the V gene TRBV14; D call uncertain. V lost 2 bases and J lost 2, with 5 bases in between. The CDR3 spans 13 residues. CDR1 is SGHDN and CDR2 is FVKESK in the germline V gene. The CDR3 DNA follows: TGTGCCAGCAGCCAAACTATCACAGATACGCAGTATTTT. Translation gives CASSQTITDTQYF.

This clonotype was recorded many times. The rearrangement links TRBV7-2 to TRBJ1-5; possibly TRBD1 for D (5 bases). Deletions cut 3 bases from V and 11 bases from J, with 14 bases between. Germline CDR1 reads SGHTA; CDR2 reads FQGNSA. This CDR3 is 13 amino acids long. The CDR3 DNA reads TGTGCCAGCAGCTTGGACGGGAAGACAGCCCAGCATTTT. Translation: CASSLDGKTAQHF.

This clonotype was picked up many times. J is TRBJ1-1 and V is TRBV4-2; 9 positions match TRBD1. Germline-derived CDR1 and CDR2 are LGHNA and YNFKEQ. The CDR3 contains 14 residues. Germline trimming cut 6 bases from V and 8 bases from J; bases unmatched to any gene: 10. The CDR3 loop is CASRQPGQGVEAFF. In nucleotides, the CDR3 is TGTGCCAGCAGACAACCGGGACAGGGAGTCGAAGCTTTCTTT.

As regards this clonotype: One end of the junction varies from germline; a read error may be responsible. This chain connects TRBV12-3 or TRBV12-4 to TRBJ1-5; D is unclear. The CDR3 extends over 14 amino acids. The DNA of the CDR3 is TGTGCCAGCAGTTGGGAAGGGAACAATAAGACCCAGAATTTT. Translation gives CASSWEGNNKTQNF.

This clonotype was counted at least ten times. The rearrangement uses TRBV5-1 and TRBJ2-1, with D possibly TRBD2 on 5 matching bases. V dropped 0 bases and J dropped 5 bases, with 12 bases sitting between them. CDR1 and CDR2 (germline): SGHRS, YFSETQ. This CDR3 region has 15 residues. CDR3: CASSLGVASNNEQFF. CDR3 sequence (DNA): TGCGCCAGCAGCTTGGGAGTAGCGTCCAACAATGAGCAGTTCTTC.

There are many counts of this clonotype. This chain links TRBV3-1 with TRBJ1-5; D unclear. CDR1 and CDR2 from the germline V gene are LGHDT and YNNKEL (reference sequence). Trimming shortened V by 4 bases and J by 4 bases, and 8 bases separated the two germline ends. This CDR3 is built from 13 residues. CDR3 in DNA: TGTGCCAGCAGCCGAGTCCCTAATCAGCCCCAGCATTTT. Translated: CASSRVPNQPQHF.

This clonotype showed up many times. This sequence joins TRBV7-2 and TRBJ2-7, with 9 positions matching TRBD2. Trimming at V came to 5 bases and at J to 2 bases, leaving 16 bases not matched to a gene. The V gene's germline CDR1 is SGHTA and CDR2 FQGNSA. This CDR3 contains 18 residues. CDR3 DNA: TGTGCCAGCAGCCGCGGACAGGTAGCGGGAGTACGTCCCTACGAGCAGTACTTC. Its protein is CASSRGQVAGVRPYEQYF.

This clonotype appeared many times. V and J are TRBV12-3 or TRBV12-4 and TRBJ1-4, with D unclear. Trimming removed 6 bases at V and 7 bases at J, with 18 bases between. This CDR3 has 15 amino acids. The CDR3 sequence: CASSPNKGESEKLFF. CDR3 nucleotide sequence: TGTGCCAGCAGCCCAAACAAAGGCGAGAGTGAAAAACTGTTTTTT.

This clonotype was found many times. This sequence joins TRBV2 and TRBJ2-7; D is possibly TRBD2 (5 bases). The CDR3 length is 12 residues. Germline loops: CDR1 SNHLY, CDR2 FYNNEI. Deletions cut 6 bases from V and 6 bases from J, with 12 bases between. In DNA form, the CDR3 reads TGTGCCAGCAGCTCCCCCGGGGTCGAGCAGTACTTC. Protein sequence: CASSSPGVEQYF.

This clonotype was detected ten times or more. V usage is TRBV20-1 and J usage is TRBJ2-6; D remains ambiguous. In germline, CDR1 is DFQATT, CDR2 SNEGSKA (reference sequence). Trimming removed 3 bases from V and 2 bases from J, with 11 bases in between. The CDR3 contains 15 residues. CDR3 sequence (DNA): TGCAGTGCTAGCAGTACCCTTACTGGGGCCAACGTCCTGACTTTC. It yields the protein CSASSTLTGANVLTF.

In this sample, this clonotype turned up many times. The CDR3 here is CASSLGTGNTIYF. The DNA of the CDR3 is TGTGCCAGCAGCTTAGGTACGGGAAACACCATATATTTT. This chain connects TRBV7-2 to TRBJ1-3, with D unclear. CDR1 is SGHTA, CDR2 FQGNSA, per germline. Trimming removed 1 base at V and 4 bases at J, with 5 bases between. The CDR3 is 13 amino acids.

This clonotype showed up many times. The chain couples TRBV10-3 to TRBJ2-7; no clear D. The CDR3 runs 15 residues. CDR1 and CDR2 (germline): ENHRY, SYGVKD. Deletions cut 0 bases from V and 3 bases from J, with 12 bases between. The CDR3 protein is CAISESRLENYEQYF. DNA of the CDR3: TGTGCCATCAGTGAGTCGAGGCTAGAGAACTACGAGCAGTACTTC.

In this sample, this clonotype turned up many times. The CDR3 is CASSLGQGEGQPQHF. CDR3 coding DNA: TGCGCCAGCAGCCTGGGACAGGGTGAAGGTCAGCCCCAGCATTTT. V gene TRBV5-1 combines with J gene TRBJ1-5, with 9 bases lining up with TRBD1. Germline V CDR1 and CDR2: SGHRS, YFSETQ. This CDR3 spans 15 amino acids. V shed 4 bases, J shed 6 bases, and the junction held 8 bases outside the gene matches. The full variable domain, its missing parts supplied by reference TRBV5-1 and TRBJ1-5, is KAGVTQTPRYLIKTRGQQVTLSCSPISGHRSVSWYQQTPGQGLQFLFEYFSETQRNKGNFPGRFSGRQFSNSRSEMNVSTLELGDSALYLCASSLGQGEGQPQHFGDGTRLSIL.

This clonotype appeared a few times. The chain recombines TRBV12-2 with TRBJ1-2; TRBD1 is the table's D call and was not checked against the DNA. TRBV12-2 represents a pseudogene. The CDR3 totals 15 residues. This CDR3 is CASRFFLGQLYGYTF. DNA for the CDR3: TGTGCAAGTCGCTTTTTCCTGGGACAGCTCTATGGCTACACCTTC.

In this sample, this clonotype turned up many times. This sequence joins TRBV28 and TRBJ1-1; D uncertain. Trimming stripped 3 bases from V and 10 bases from J, with 12 bases between. In germline, CDR1 is MDHEN, CDR2 SYDVKM. The CDR3 covers 12 residues. Here the CDR3 DNA reads TGTGCCAGCAGTTTTCCCGGCCTCGGAGCTTTCTTT. Protein product: CASSFPGLGAFF.

This clonotype was recorded at least ten times. The V call is TRBV5-1, the J call TRBJ2-5; no clear D. CDR1 is SGHRS, CDR2 YFSETQ, per germline. The CDR3 has 12 residues. With 0 bases removed from V and 5 bases from J, the gap between germline ends came to 5 bases. The CDR3 nucleotides read TGCGCCAGCAGCTTGGTTCCGGAGACCCAGTACTTC. Its protein product is CASSLVPETQYF.

In this sample, this clonotype turned up many times. The V gene is TRBV12-3 or TRBV12-4, the J gene TRBJ2-1; 7 bases are shared with TRBD1. The CDR3 contains 16 residues. With V trimmed by 4 bases and J by 6 bases, 12 bases remained unmatched. CDR3 sequence reads: CASSSDRILGSNEQFF. The CDR3 DNA follows: TGTGCCAGCAGTTCGGACAGGATTCTAGGATCCAATGAGCAGTTCTTC.

This clonotype was seen ten or more times. The chain joins TRBV7-6 to TRBJ1-1; D ambiguous. This CDR3 contains 14 residues. In germline, CDR1 is SGHVS, CDR2 FNYEAQ. V lost 4 bases to trimming and J lost 0 bases, with 9 bases between them. CDR3 bases: TGTGCCAGCAGCTCCCCTTTTATGAACACTGAAGCTTTCTTT. It codes for CASSSPFMNTEAFF. Variable domain in full (rest from reference TRBV7-6 and TRBJ1-1): GAGVSQSPRYKVTKRGQDVALRCDPISGHVSLYWYRQALGQGPEFLTYFNYEAQQDKSGLPNDRFSAERPEGSISTLTIQRTEQRDSAMYRCASSSPFMNTEAFFGQGTRLTVV.

This clonotype was seen many times. The chain employs TRBV20-1 and TRBJ2-2; D gene uncertain. This CDR3 is built from 13 residues. Germline assignment: CDR1 DFQATT and CDR2 SNEGSKA (reference sequence). Trimming took off 2 bases at V and 6 bases at J, with 10 bases between the two ends. The chain's CDR3 is CSARMTLPGELFF. The DNA for the CDR3 is TGCAGTGCTAGAATGACCCTCCCCGGGGAGCTGTTTTTT.

This clonotype was seen at least ten times. The chain is built from TRBV5-1 and TRBJ2-2; 8 nucleotides match TRBD1. The length of the CDR3 is 15 residues. Germline V CDR1 and CDR2: SGHRS, YFSETQ. V shed 4 bases, J shed 1 base, and the junction held 3 bases outside the gene matches. The CDR3 region is CASSTTGVNTGELFF. The CDR3 DNA is TGCGCCAGCAGCACGACAGGGGTGAACACCGGGGAGCTGTTTTTT.

This clonotype was recorded at least ten times. This chain connects TRBV7-2 to TRBJ2-5; D ambiguous. The CDR3 extends over 13 amino acids. CDR1 and CDR2 from the germline V gene are SGHTA and FQGNSA. Deletions cut 1 base from V and 2 bases from J, with 5 bases between. The chain's CDR3 is CASSLVRQETQYF. In DNA, the CDR3 is TGTGCCAGCAGCTTAGTACGGCAAGAGACCCAGTACTTC.